This TCR beta chain emerged from a study of human thymus T cells. Findings and caveats of the study: V and J gene usage appeared biased in thymic and blood repertoires. The related literature has documented a marked overlap of thymic repertoires among unrelated individuals.

Thymus tissue for the work was resected from patients undergoing corrective heart surgery. Method: immunoSEQ multiplex PCR; TCRdb's copy keeps in-frame clones and lacks some. The sample gives tens of thousands of clones, roughly 96% of which show up once; around 0.03% is in the top ten. As to this clone: Its cognate antigen is unknown.

The CDR3 runs 14 residues. CDR1 and CDR2 (germline): MNHNY, SVGAGI (reference sequence). The V end was cut by 3 bases, the J end by 6 bases, with 11 bases between. Sequenced input: thymus tissue. The TCR comes from a girl in the first two years of life with a congenital heart defect but otherwise immunologically healthy. The chain uses TRBV6-6 and TRBJ2-2; D might be TRBD2 (5 bases). CDR3: CASSYLVAPGELFF. The CDR3 coding sequence is TGTGCCAGCAGTTATCTGGTAGCGCCCGGGGAGCTGTTTTTT.